Described below is a single T cell receptor (beta chain) sequence and its context. Its antigen is as yet unknown. Between the trimmed V and J ends, which lost 7 bases and 5 bases, there was a span of 12 bases. Germline V gene lookup returns CDR1 MNHNS and CDR2 SASEGT. The CDR3 is 12 residues long. The assay was immunoSEQ multiplex PCR, and TCRdb's table has in-frame clones only and misses some. The table has about 78,000 clones, around 87% seen once. These data originate in a study of graft-versus-host responses after intestinal transplantation. The sequenced sample was unstimulated CD8+ T cells sorted from spleen or lymph node cells, obtained before transplant. This receptor was obtained from a human donor who was the organ donor for an intestinal transplant. V is TRBV6-1 and J is TRBJ2-7; no reliable D call. CDR3 sequence reads: CASNPLDNEQYF. CDR3 sequence (DNA): TGTGCCAGCAATCCCTTGGATAACGAGCAGTACTTC.